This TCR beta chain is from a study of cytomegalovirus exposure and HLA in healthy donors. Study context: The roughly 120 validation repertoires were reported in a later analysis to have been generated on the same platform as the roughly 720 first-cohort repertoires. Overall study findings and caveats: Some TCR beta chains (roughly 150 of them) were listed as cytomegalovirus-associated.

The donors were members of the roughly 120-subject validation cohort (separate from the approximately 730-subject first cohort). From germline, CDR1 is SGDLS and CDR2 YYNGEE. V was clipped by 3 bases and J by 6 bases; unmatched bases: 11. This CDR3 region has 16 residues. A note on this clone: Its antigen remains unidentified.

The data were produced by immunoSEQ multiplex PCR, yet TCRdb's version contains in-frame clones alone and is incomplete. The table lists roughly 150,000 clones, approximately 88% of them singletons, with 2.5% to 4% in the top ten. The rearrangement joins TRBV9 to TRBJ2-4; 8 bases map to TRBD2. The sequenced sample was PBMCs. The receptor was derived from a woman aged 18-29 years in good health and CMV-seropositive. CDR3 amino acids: CASSAPGGLAANIQYF. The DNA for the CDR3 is TGTGCCAGCAGCGCCCCGGGGGGGCTAGCGGCAAACATTCAGTACTTC. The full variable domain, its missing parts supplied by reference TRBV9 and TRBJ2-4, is DSGVTQTPKHLITATGQRVTLRCSPRSGDLSVYWYQQSLDQGLQFLIQYYNGEERAKGNILERFSAQQFPDLHSELNLSSLELGDSALYFCASSAPGGLAANIQYFGAGTRLSVL.